Sequencing of this T cell receptor beta chain was carried out in a study of cytomegalovirus exposure and HLA in healthy donors. Study-level points and caveats: It was taken for granted in presence/absence analyses that sequencing depth across donors was roughly uniform.

The CDR3 runs 14 residues. Deletions cut 3 bases from V and 1 base from J, with 10 bases between. Germline assignment: CDR1 LNHDA and CDR2 SQIVND (reference sequence). Vbeta (60) and Jbeta (13) primers were used in the PCR. The table came from immunoSEQ multiplex PCR; TCRdb's copy has only in-frame clones and leaves some out. The sample lists 160,000 or so clones; approximately 77% were seen once. This clone was found once. The antigen is not known. The clonotype originates from a female donor in good health and CMV-seronegative. Sequenced material: PBMCs. The chain combines TRBV19 with TRBJ2-7; D is unclear. The CDR3 spells CASSILHGSYEQYF. Here the CDR3 DNA reads TGTGCCAGTAGTATTCTTCACGGTTCCTACGAGCAGTACTTC. Combining the CDR3 with reference TRBV19 and TRBJ2-7 gives the whole variable domain DGGITQSPKYLFRKEGQNVTLSCEQNLNHDAMYWYRQDPGQGLRLIYYSQIVNDFQKGDIAEGYSVSREKKESFPLTVTSAQKNPTAFYLCASSILHGSYEQYFGPGTRLTVT.